This is a list of T cell receptor beta chains from one sample in a study of blood T cell repertoires in COVID-19. Generated by immunoSEQ multiplex PCR, the TCRdb table keeps only in-frame clones and is missing some. The sample contains 150,000 to 200,000 clones, more than 75% of which appear only once. Specimen: PBMCs or T cells enriched from blood (not recorded which). Every receptor here comes from a woman in her forties or fifties with acute COVID-19. Both conserved end residues are part of each CDR3. Each record gives: J gene, clone size, D gene, V gene, CDR3 length, CDR3 DNA, CDR3 protein. A D gene is named only where the DNA matches it firmly. Where a row states a size, it is once, few, many or the class of an expanded clone; other rows omit it.

J gene: TRBJ2-3
clone size: few
D gene: TRBD1
V gene: TRBV10-1
CDR3 length: 16
CDR3 DNA: TGCGCCAGCAGTGATTTCAGGGGGACCAGCACAGATACGCAGTATTTT
CDR3 protein: CASSDFRGTSTDTQYF

J gene: TRBJ2-5
clone size: NA
D gene: NA
V gene: TRBV11-3
CDR3 length: 15
CDR3 DNA: TGTGCCAGCAGCCTACCGGGAATTAGACAAGAGACCCAGTACTTC
CDR3 protein: CASSLPGIRQETQYF

J gene: TRBJ2-5
clone size: NA
D gene: TRBD1
V gene: TRBV5-1
CDR3 length: 15
CDR3 DNA: TGCGCCAGCAGCTCGACAGGGCCAAAAGGGGAGACCCAGTACTTC
CDR3 protein: CASSSTGPKGETQYF

J gene: TRBJ1-5
clone size: few
D gene: TRBD1
V gene: TRBV4-3
CDR3 length: 16
CDR3 DNA: TGCGCCAGCAGCCAAGACGGGACAGGGACCGGTCAGCCCCAGCATTTT
CDR3 protein: CASSQDGTGTGQPQHF

J gene: TRBJ1-4
clone size: NA
D gene: NA
V gene: TRBV18
CDR3 length: 14
CDR3 DNA: TGTGCCAGCTGGATTGGCCAGGCTGGGGAAAAACTGTTTTTT
CDR3 protein: CASWIGQAGEKLFF

J gene: TRBJ2-5
clone size: once
D gene: NA
V gene: TRBV2
CDR3 length: 16
CDR3 DNA: TGTGCCAGCAGTGAAGAGGAAGCGAGGGCCCAAGAGACCCAGTACTTC
CDR3 protein: CASSEEEARAQETQYF

J gene: TRBJ1-5
clone size: few
D gene: NA
V gene: TRBV6-5
CDR3 length: 13
CDR3 DNA: TGTGCCAGCAGTTACGAGCGCAATCAGCCCCAGCATTTT
CDR3 protein: CASSYERNQPQHF

J gene: TRBJ1-2
clone size: NA
D gene: TRBD1
V gene: TRBV4-2
CDR3 length: 16
CDR3 DNA: TGTGCCAGCAGCCAAGATCCAGGGGGCGGTATCTATGGCTACACCTTC
CDR3 protein: CASSQDPGGGIYGYTF

J gene: TRBJ1-2
clone size: NA
D gene: NA
V gene: TRBV28
CDR3 length: 13
CDR3 DNA: TGTGCCAGCAATCCACAGGAGGGGCATGGCTACACCTTC
CDR3 protein: CASNPQEGHGYTF

J gene: TRBJ1-1
clone size: NA
D gene: NA
V gene: TRBV5-4
CDR3 length: 14
CDR3 DNA: TGTGCCAGCAGCTTCCAGGGGCGAACGACTGAAGCTTTCTTT
CDR3 protein: CASSFQGRTTEAFF

J gene: TRBJ1-3
clone size: NA
D gene: NA
V gene: TRBV9
CDR3 length: 18
CDR3 DNA: TGTGCCAGCAGCCCCCGAGACTGGGGGCGCCTATCTGGAAACACCATATATTTT
CDR3 protein: CASSPRDWGRLSGNTIYF

J gene: TRBJ1-1
clone size: once
D gene: NA
V gene: TRBV6-2/TRBV6-3
CDR3 length: 13
CDR3 DNA: TGTGCCAGCAGTTACGAGCTAAGTAGGAGAGCTTTCTTT
CDR3 protein: CASSYELSRRAFF

J gene: TRBJ2-5
clone size: NA
D gene: TRBD2
V gene: TRBV7-2
CDR3 length: 16
CDR3 DNA: TGTGCCAGCAGCTTAGGGAGCGGGGGTAACCAAGAGACCCAGTACTTC
CDR3 protein: CASSLGSGGNQETQYF

J gene: TRBJ1-6
clone size: NA
D gene: NA
V gene: TRBV27
CDR3 length: 16
CDR3 DNA: TGTGCCAGCGGCTCGGGACTCTTCTCCTATAATTCACCCCTCCACTTT
CDR3 protein: CASGSGLFSYNSPLHF

J gene: TRBJ1-5
clone size: NA
D gene: NA
V gene: TRBV7-2
CDR3 length: 15
CDR3 DNA: TGTGCCAGCAGCTTAGTCGTTAGCGGCAATCAGCCCCAGCATTTT
CDR3 protein: CASSLVVSGNQPQHF

J gene: TRBJ1-3
clone size: once
D gene: TRBD1
V gene: TRBV3-1/TRBV3-2
CDR3 length: 17
CDR3 DNA: TGTGCCAGCAGCCAAGGCTGGACAGGGGTCTCTGGAAACACCATATATTTT
CDR3 protein: CASSQGWTGVSGNTIYF

J gene: TRBJ2-3
clone size: NA
D gene: TRBD1
V gene: TRBV3-1/TRBV3-2
CDR3 length: 14
CDR3 DNA: TGTGCCAGCAGCCAAGTGGGACAGACGGATACGCAGTATTTT
CDR3 protein: CASSQVGQTDTQYF

J gene: TRBJ2-5
clone size: few
D gene: TRBD2
V gene: TRBV4-2
CDR3 length: 18
CDR3 DNA: TGTGCCAGCAGCCAAAAAGAGGTCACTAGCGGACCTCAAGAGACCCAGTACTTC
CDR3 protein: CASSQKEVTSGPQETQYF

J gene: TRBJ1-3
clone size: NA
D gene: NA
V gene: TRBV2
CDR3 length: 14
CDR3 DNA: TGTGCCAGCAGTGATAAACTACGAGGAAACACCATATATTTT
CDR3 protein: CASSDKLRGNTIYF

J gene: TRBJ2-1
clone size: NA
D gene: TRBD1
V gene: TRBV3-1/TRBV3-2
CDR3 length: 15
CDR3 DNA: TGTGCCAGCAGCCAAGCCCAGGGACAGCACAATGAGCAGTTCTTC
CDR3 protein: CASSQAQGQHNEQFF

J gene: TRBJ1-5
clone size: NA
D gene: TRBD1
V gene: TRBV18
CDR3 length: 15
CDR3 DNA: TGTGCCAGCTCACCAGGACAGGGGGTTCCCCAGCCCCAGCATTTT
CDR3 protein: CASSPGQGVPQPQHF

J gene: TRBJ1-1
clone size: few
D gene: NA
V gene: TRBV6-5
CDR3 length: 15
CDR3 DNA: TGTGCCAGCAGCCCATCTGGGGCAGGACGAGATGAAGCTTTCTTT
CDR3 protein: CASSPSGAGRDEAFF

J gene: TRBJ1-2
clone size: NA
D gene: NA
V gene: TRBV19
CDR3 length: 13
CDR3 DNA: TGTGCCAGTAGTTCCGAAACAGGGATCGGCTACACCTTC
CDR3 protein: CASSSETGIGYTF

J gene: TRBJ2-3
clone size: NA
D gene: NA
V gene: TRBV13
CDR3 length: 17
CDR3 DNA: TGTGCCAGCAGCACCTTCGGACTCTCCCTTAGCGCAGATACGCAGTATTTT
CDR3 protein: CASSTFGLSLSADTQYF

J gene: TRBJ1-1
clone size: NA
D gene: NA
V gene: TRBV29-1
CDR3 length: 13
CDR3 DNA: TGCAGCGTTGTTTCCGGAGTGATCTCTGAAGCTTTCTTT
CDR3 protein: CSVVSGVISEAFF

J gene: TRBJ1-1
clone size: NA
D gene: NA
V gene: TRBV28
CDR3 length: 14
CDR3 DNA: TGTGCCAGCAGTTTATTAGTCAAGACCGGGGAAGCTTTCTTT
CDR3 protein: CASSLLVKTGEAFF

J gene: TRBJ2-1
clone size: NA
D gene: TRBD2
V gene: TRBV5-1
CDR3 length: 15
CDR3 DNA: TGCGCCAGCAGCCCGGGACTAGCGGGGCTAAGTGAGCAGTTCTTC
CDR3 protein: CASSPGLAGLSEQFF

J gene: TRBJ1-4
clone size: NA
D gene: TRBD1
V gene: TRBV19
CDR3 length: 17
CDR3 DNA: TGTGCCAGTACCGAGGGACAGGTTTCGGGAGCGATGAGGAAACTGTTTTTT
CDR3 protein: CASTEGQVSGAMRKLFF

J gene: TRBJ1-2
clone size: NA
D gene: NA
V gene: TRBV5-1
CDR3 length: 12
CDR3 DNA: TGCGCCAGCAGCTTACAGGGAGATGGCTACACCTTC
CDR3 protein: CASSLQGDGYTF

J gene: TRBJ1-5
clone size: NA
D gene: TRBD1
V gene: TRBV18
CDR3 length: 16
CDR3 DNA: TGTGCCAGCTCGGAGGACAGGGCGGCGGGCAATCAGCCCCAGCATTTT
CDR3 protein: CASSEDRAAGNQPQHF

J gene: TRBJ1-4
clone size: NA
D gene: TRBD1
V gene: TRBV4-1
CDR3 length: 17
CDR3 DNA: TGCGCCAGCAGCCAACCCGGACAGGGAAGGGCTAATGAAAAACTGTTTTTT
CDR3 protein: CASSQPGQGRANEKLFF

J gene: TRBJ1-4
clone size: NA
D gene: TRBD1
V gene: TRBV11-2
CDR3 length: 14
CDR3 DNA: TGTGCCAGCAGCTTGACAGGGGGCAAGGAAAAACTGTTTTTT
CDR3 protein: CASSLTGGKEKLFF

J gene: TRBJ1-5
clone size: once
D gene: TRBD1
V gene: TRBV5-4
CDR3 length: 15
CDR3 DNA: TGTGCCAGCAGCCGGGGGACAGGGCAAAATCAGCCCCAGCATTTT
CDR3 protein: CASSRGTGQNQPQHF

J gene: TRBJ1-5
clone size: NA
D gene: NA
V gene: TRBV28
CDR3 length: 15
CDR3 DNA: TGTGCCACTCTAATTCCAGGCAGGGGCCAACAGCCCCAGCATTTT
CDR3 protein: CATLIPGRGQQPQHF

J gene: TRBJ1-5
clone size: once
D gene: NA
V gene: TRBV29-1
CDR3 length: 16
CDR3 DNA: TGCAGCGTTGAACCGGGGGGAAGAGGGTGCGATCAGCCCCAGCATTTT
CDR3 protein: CSVEPGGRGCDQPQHF

J gene: TRBJ2-3
clone size: NA
D gene: TRBD2
V gene: TRBV14
CDR3 length: 18
CDR3 DNA: TGTGCCAGCAGCCAAGATCGGCTAGCGGGGGGGATCTTGGATACGCAGTATTTT
CDR3 protein: CASSQDRLAGGILDTQYF

J gene: TRBJ1-4
clone size: once
D gene: NA
V gene: TRBV30
CDR3 length: 14
CDR3 DNA: TGTGCCTGGAGTGCAGGGGTGACCCGTGAAAAACTGTTTTTT
CDR3 protein: CAWSAGVTREKLFF